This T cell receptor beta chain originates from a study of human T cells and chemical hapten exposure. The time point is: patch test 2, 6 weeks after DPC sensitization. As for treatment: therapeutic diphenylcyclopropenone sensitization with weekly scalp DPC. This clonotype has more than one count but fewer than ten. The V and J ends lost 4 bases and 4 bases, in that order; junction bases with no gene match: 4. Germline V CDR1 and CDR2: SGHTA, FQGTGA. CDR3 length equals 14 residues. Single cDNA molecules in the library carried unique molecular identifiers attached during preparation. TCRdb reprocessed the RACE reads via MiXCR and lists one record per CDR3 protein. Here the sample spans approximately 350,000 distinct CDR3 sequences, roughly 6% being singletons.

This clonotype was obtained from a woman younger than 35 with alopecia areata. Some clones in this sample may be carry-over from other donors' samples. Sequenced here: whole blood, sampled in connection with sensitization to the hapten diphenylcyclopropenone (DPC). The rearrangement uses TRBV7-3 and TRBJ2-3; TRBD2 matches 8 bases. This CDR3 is CASSSPGGADTQYF. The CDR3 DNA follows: TGTGCCAGCAGCTCCCCCGGGGGGGCAGATACGCAGTATTTT.